This T cell receptor beta chain was recovered during a study of OX40 agonist ivuxolimab in advanced cancers. Study context: A male proportion of just over 80% was recorded, with mean age approximately 56 years and range roughly 23 to 79. Three patients got partial responses; one had hepatocellular carcinoma and two had cutaneous melanoma.

Germline lookup yields CDR1 SEHNR and CDR2 FQNEAQ (reference sequence). Trimming took 5 bases from V and 0 from J, leaving 9 bases between them. The CDR3 extends over 14 amino acids. Measured with immunoSEQ multiplex PCR; TCRdb has only the in-frame clones, and not every one. The table lists about 20,000 clones, 80% to 90% of them singletons. About this clone: This sample includes further DNA sequences coding for the same CDR3.

Blood sampling took place at baseline, cycle 4 day 1, and cycle 7 day 1. The rearrangement joins TRBV7-9 to TRBJ2-3; D is unclear. The sequence came from an adult with an advanced solid tumor such as melanoma, head and neck, liver or kidney cancer. Sequenced material: CD4+ or CD8+ T cells sorted from blood, taken in a trial of the OX40 agonist ivuxolimab. The CDR3 DNA follows: TGTGCCAGCAGCCTCGAGGCAAGCACAGATACGCAGTATTTT. This codes for CASSLEASTDTQYF.